The present T cell receptor (beta chain) was sequenced within a study of T cells after yellow fever vaccination. The CDR3 runs to 11 residues. The germline V gene has CDR1 LNHDA and CDR2 SQIVND (reference sequence). Deletions cut 5 bases from V and 11 bases from J, with 10 bases between. One entry per CDR3 protein results from TCRdb running MiXCR on the 5' RACE reads. The profile shows some 260,000 distinct CDR3 sequences, around 5.2% of them singletons. The sequences come from CD4+ T cells sorted from PBMCs, collected on the day of the yellow fever booster vaccination. V usage is TRBV19 and J usage is TRBJ2-1; D remains unclear. The clonotype originates from a man aged 18 to 29 who received the YFV17D yellow fever vaccine. The CDR3 DNA is TGTGCCAGTAGTGGACGTAGTAAGCAGTTCTTC. This gives the protein CASSGRSKQFF. The whole variable domain, filled in from reference TRBV19 and TRBJ2-1, reads DGGITQSPKYLFRKEGQNVTLSCEQNLNHDAMYWYRQDPGQGLRLIYYSQIVNDFQKGDIAEGYSVSREKKESFPLTVTSAQKNPTAFYLCASSGRSKQFFGPGTRLTVL.